Following are 22 T cell receptor beta chains from one sample sequenced in a study of human T cells and chemical hapten exposure. TCRdb passed the RACE reads through MiXCR, listing each CDR3 protein once. The data show fewer than 200,000 distinct CDR3 sequences, about a quarter seen once. Time point in this sample: patch test 3, about 24 weeks after DPC sensitization. The treatment was: therapeutic diphenylcyclopropenone sensitization with weekly scalp DPC. The material sequenced was whole blood, taken in connection with sensitization to the hapten diphenylcyclopropenone (DPC). The receptors were sampled from a woman younger than 35 with alopecia areata. Some clones in this sample may be carry-over from other donors' samples.

There are a few counts of this clonotype. The chain uses TRBV2 and TRBJ2-7; D is possibly TRBD1 or TRBD2 (6 bases each). This CDR3 spans 13 amino acids. Deletions cut 9 bases from V and 2 bases from J, with 14 bases between. Germline values: CDR1 SNHLY, CDR2 FYNNEI. The CDR3 DNA follows: TGTGCCAGAGGGGGGCAGGCGACCTACGAGCAGTACTTC. This sequence encodes CARGGQATYEQYF.

This clonotype was counted a few times. The rearrangement uses TRBV7-8 and TRBJ1-1; D not certain. The V gene lost 5 bases and the J gene lost 1 base, with 5 bases spanning the gap. The CDR3 sequence is 12 residues long. CDR1 is SGHVS, CDR2 FQNEAQ, per germline. The DNA of the CDR3 is TGTGCCAGCAGCCAGACGAACACTGAAGCTTTCTTT. Amino acids: CASSQTNTEAFF.

The chain links TRBV7-9 to TRBJ2-7, with TRBD1 identical over 8 bases. The CDR3 contains 15 residues. V shed 5 bases and J 4 bases; nucleotides not matched to a gene: 10. Per the germline V gene, CDR1 is SEHNR and CDR2 is FQNEAQ (reference sequence). The CDR3 nucleotides are TGTGCCAGCAGCGTCCGGGACAGGTTTCTGTACGAGCAGTACTTC. Its protein product is CASSVRDRFLYEQYF. The variable domain in full, completed from reference TRBV7-9 and TRBJ2-7, reads DTGVSQNPRHKITKRGQNVTFRCDPISEHNRLYWYRQTLGQGPEFLTYFQNEAQLEKSRLLSDRFSAERPKGSFSTLEIQRTEQGDSAMYLCASSVRDRFLYEQYFGPGTRLTVT.

This clonotype turned up a few times. The rearrangement uses TRBV6-5 and TRBJ2-5, with D tentatively TRBD2 (5 bases). The CDR3 spans 16 residues. The germline V and J ends were trimmed by 0 bases and 4 bases, with 15 bases remaining between them. Germline V gene sequence: CDR1 MNHEY, CDR2 SVGAGI. This CDR3 reads CASSYSISGFGETQYF. DNA for the CDR3: TGTGCCAGCAGTTACTCTATATCGGGGTTCGGAGAGACCCAGTACTTC.

This clonotype has only a few counts. The chain couples TRBV18 to TRBJ1-1; D unclear. The CDR3 is 15 residues long. Trimming pared 3 bases from V and 5 bases from J, leaving 16 bases between. CDR1 is KGHSH and CDR2 is LQKENI in the germline V gene. Written as DNA, the CDR3 is TGTGCCAGCTCACCCTTCGACACCTCGGTGACTGAAGCTTTCTTT. Translated, it gives CASSPFDTSVTEAFF.

The V call is TRBV4-1, the J call TRBJ1-4; D ambiguous. V was pared by 1 base and J by 4 bases, with 10 bases between. Germline values: CDR1 MGHRA, CDR2 YSYEKL. This CDR3 is built from 15 residues. The CDR3 loop reads CASSQAPGNNEKLFF. CDR3 coding DNA: TGCGCCAGCAGCCAAGCGCCAGGAAATAATGAAAAACTGTTTTTT.

A few counts support this clonotype. The chain links TRBV29-1 to TRBJ2-2; no definite D call. From germline, CDR1 is SQVTM and CDR2 ANQGSEA. Between the trimmed V and J ends, which lost 4 bases and 0 bases, there was a span of 6 bases. The CDR3 consists of 13 residues. The CDR3 loop reads CSVAQPNTGELFF. CDR3 nucleotides: TGCAGCGTTGCCCAGCCGAACACCGGGGAGCTGTTTTTT.

This chain joins TRBV2 and TRBJ2-2; 7 nucleotides agree with TRBD2. Trimming cost V 5 bases and J 6 bases; bases outside gene matches: 6. CDR1 is SNHLY, CDR2 FYNNEI, per germline. This CDR3 spans 14 amino acids. Written as DNA, the CDR3 is TGTGCCAGCAGTAACACGCTAGCGGCCGGGGAGCTGTTTTTT. Residues: CASSNTLAAGELFF.

The table lists this clonotype with a few counts. CDR3 residues: CASSISGGLSYEQYF. CDR3 sequence (DNA): TGTGCCAGCAGCATTAGCGGGGGCCTTTCCTACGAGCAGTACTTC. This chain joins TRBV13 and TRBJ2-7; 9 bases align to TRBD2. V trimming: 5 bases; J trimming: 1 base; junction bases outside the gene matches: 6. The CDR3 loop spans 15 amino acids. Germline V gene data show CDR1 as PRHDT and CDR2 as FYEKMQ (reference sequence). The variable domain in full, with the rest retrieved from reference TRBV13 and TRBJ2-7, is AAGVIQSPRHLIKEKRETATLKCYPIPRHDTVYWYQQGPGQDPQFLISFYEKMQSDKGSIPDRFSAQQFSDYHSELNMSSLELGDSALYFCASSISGGLSYEQYFGPGTRLTVT.

The chain recombines TRBV10-2 with TRBJ2-2, with D tentatively TRBD1 (5 bases). Germline assignment: CDR1 WSHSY and CDR2 SAAADI. The CDR3 runs to 16 residues. Trimming removed 5 bases at V and 5 bases at J, with 18 bases between. CDR3 DNA sequence: TGCGCCAGCAGTCTCCTTGGGCAGGGTTGGACCGGGGAGCTGTTTTTT. It yields the protein CASSLLGQGWTGELFF.

The chain employs TRBV5-1 and TRBJ2-3; no definite D call. The V end lost 0 bases, the J end lost 4 bases, and 15 bases lay between the germline ends. The CDR3 is 16 amino acids. In germline, CDR1 is SGHRS, CDR2 YFSETQ. CDR3 bases: TGCGCCAGCAGCTTGGCGATACAGAGTGAAGCAGATACGCAGTATTTT. Its translation: CASSLAIQSEADTQYF.

This clonotype was seen only a few times. The chain couples TRBV2 to TRBJ1-6; 7 nucleotides align to TRBD1. J gave up 10 bases and V 5 bases, and 8 bases lay outside the gene matches. CDR1 is SNHLY and CDR2 is FYNNEI in the germline V gene. The CDR3 has 14 amino acids. CDR3: CASSTGERGSPLHF. Here the CDR3 DNA reads TGTGCCAGCAGTACAGGGGAAAGAGGATCACCCCTCCACTTT. The full variable domain, rest sourced from reference TRBV2 and TRBJ1-6, is EPEVTQTPSHQVTQMGQEVILRCVPISNHLYFYWYRQILGQKVEFLVSFYNNEISEKSEIFDDQFSVERPDGSNFTLKIRSTKLEDSAMYFCASSTGERGSPLHFGNGTRLTVT.

In its sample, this clonotype was seen a few times. The chain has TRBV9 and TRBJ2-1; 7 bases agree with TRBD1. V was pared by 4 bases and J by 10 bases, with 14 bases of the junction left unmatched. Germline V gene data show CDR1 as SGDLS and CDR2 as YYNGEE. The CDR3 covers 15 residues. CDR3 region: CASSTNAFDRVEQFF. CDR3 bases: TGTGCCAGCAGCACAAACGCCTTTGACAGGGTAGAGCAGTTCTTC.

The chain carries TRBV7-8 and TRBJ1-4; D is unresolved. Between the trimmed V and J ends, which lost 0 bases and 4 bases, there was a span of 3 bases. The germline V gene encodes CDR1 SGHVS and CDR2 FQNEAQ. The CDR3 has 13 residues. The chain's CDR3 is CASSLAYNEKLFF. The CDR3 DNA follows: TGTGCCAGCAGCTTAGCCTATAATGAAAAACTGTTTTTT.

This chain uses TRBV13 with TRBJ2-2; D may be TRBD2 (5 bases). CDR3 size: 14 residues. Germline values: CDR1 PRHDT, CDR2 FYEKMQ (reference sequence). V lost 2 bases to trimming and J lost 6 bases, with 10 bases between them. The CDR3 loop is CASSLSGLPGELFF. For the CDR3, the DNA is TGTGCCAGCAGCTTAAGTGGACTCCCCGGGGAGCTGTTTTTT.

This clonotype was seen many times. The chain joins TRBV12-3 or TRBV12-4 to TRBJ2-7; TRBD2 matches at 12 bases. The CDR3 runs to 19 residues. V was clipped by 3 bases and J by 4 bases; unmatched bases: 16. This CDR3 reads CASSFQGAGTSGRFYEQYF. The CDR3 DNA sequence: TGTGCCAGCAGTTTTCAGGGGGCAGGAACTAGCGGGAGGTTTTACGAGCAGTACTTC.

There are a few counts of this clonotype. V gene TRBV11-2 combines with J gene TRBJ1-3; possible D gene TRBD1, 5 bases. Trimming stripped 3 bases from V and 2 bases from J, with 11 bases between. This CDR3 region has 15 residues. Germline V gene data show CDR1 as SGHAT and CDR2 as FQNNGV. DNA for the CDR3: TGTGCCAGCAGCTTCGAGGGGAGCCCTGGAAACACCATATATTTT. Its protein is CASSFEGSPGNTIYF.

This chain connects TRBV25-1 to TRBJ2-7; TRBD2 agrees at 8 bases. Germline V CDR1 and CDR2: MGHDK, SYGVNS. The CDR3 is 15 residues long. V shed 2 bases and J 8 bases; nucleotides not matched to a gene: 11. The CDR3 loop reads CASSERKAGEWQQYF. The DNA of the CDR3 is TGTGCCAGCAGTGAAAGGAAAGCGGGAGAATGGCAGCAGTACTTC.

This CDR3 is CASSLLQGLYNEQFF. In DNA form, the CDR3 reads TGTGCCAGCAGCTTACTTCAGGGACTATACAATGAGCAGTTCTTC. The genes are TRBV7-2 and TRBJ2-1, with 7 positions matching TRBD2. Germline CDR1 is SGHTA and CDR2 is FQGNSA. The CDR3 extends over 15 amino acids. Trimming took 2 bases from V and 4 from J; bases not matched to a gene: 5.

The chain links TRBV5-4 to TRBJ2-2, with D possibly matching TRBD1 (7 bases). Per the germline V gene, CDR1 is SGHNT and CDR2 is YYREEE (reference sequence). This CDR3 region has 15 residues. The ends were cut back, 5 bases at V and 4 bases at J, with 15 bases in the middle. The CDR3 protein is CASRLGGGGTGELFF. The DNA for the CDR3 is TGTGCCAGCAGACTAGGAGGGGGCGGCACCGGGGAGCTGTTTTTT. Full variable domain (rest looked up from reference TRBV5-4 and TRBJ2-2): ETGVTQSPTHLIKTRGQQVTLRCSSQSGHNTVSWYQQALGQGPQFIFQYYREEENGRGNFPPRFSGLQFPNYSSELNVNALELDDSALYLCASRLGGGGTGELFFGEGSRLTVL.

V usage is TRBV29-1 and J usage is TRBJ2-3; possible D gene TRBD1, 6 bases. The CDR3 length is 12 residues. V lost 5 bases and J lost 3, with 9 bases in between. Germline V gives CDR1 SQVTM, CDR2 ANQGSEA. This CDR3 reads CSVQQGTDTQYF. The CDR3 DNA follows: TGCAGCGTTCAACAGGGAACAGATACGCAGTATTTT.

This chain connects TRBV4-3 to TRBJ2-7; perhaps TRBD2 as D (6 bases). The V and J ends lost 3 bases and 2 bases respectively, with 14 bases between them. The CDR3 has 15 amino acids. Germline assignment: CDR1 LGHNA and CDR2 YSLEER. This CDR3 reads CASSQARDSAYEQYF. CDR3 nucleotides: TGCGCCAGCAGCCAGGCACGGGACTCGGCCTACGAGCAGTACTTC.